This T cell receptor beta chain originates from a study of blood T cell repertoires in COVID-19. Study details: The United States, Italy and Spain were the sources of the acute and convalescent COVID-19 samples. The analysed material was cDNA or gDNA that came from T cells, B-cell-depleted T cells, or PBMCs.

Participant reports of clinical history set cohort assignment. Donors in Cohort 3 counted as recovered after two negative PCRs, clearance, or symptom resolution. This CDR3 region has 15 residues. Germline loops: CDR1 MDHEN, CDR2 SYDVKM. Losses at the gene ends were 6 bases for V and 8 bases for J; bases not matched to a gene: 11. Clones were sequenced by immunoSEQ multiplex PCR, and TCRdb holds only the in-frame ones, with some missing. The sample has almost 400,000 clones; about 90% are singletons. Sequencing was done on a sample of PBMCs or T cells enriched from blood (not recorded which). The receptor comes from a woman aged 25 to 45 who had recovered from COVID-19. The chain uses TRBV28 and TRBJ1-2; 11 bases agree with TRBD1. The CDR3 spells CASSSPGTGGHGYTF. The CDR3 coding sequence is TGTGCCAGCAGCTCCCCCGGGACAGGGGGTCACGGCTACACCTTC.